The present T cell receptor (beta chain) was sequenced within a study of T cell responses to AZD1222 COVID-19 vaccine. Study-level points and caveats: CD4 TCRs covered the whole spike, strongest at regions 160-218 and 743-854. Scientists sampled the repertoires only once the peak T cell response had passed. Increases in Spike-specific TCR breadth and depth were seen after two AZD1222 doses.

Assay used: immunoSEQ multiplex PCR; TCRdb lists only in-frame clones, some missing. The sample consists of 27,000 or so clones, around 92% of them appearing once. Pooling covered second doses at about 4 or about 12 weeks. Turning to this clone: Its antigen is not identified.

Specimen: peripheral blood, collected 28 days after the second AZD1222 dose. This receptor was obtained from an adult who received the AZD1222 COVID-19 vaccine.

CDR3 sequence (DNA): TGTGCCAGCAGTCCCCCCTGGACAGCCGATAGCAATCAGCCCCAGCATTTT. As protein: CASSPPWTADSNQPQHF. The rearrangement uses TRBV28 and TRBJ1-5, with D possibly matching TRBD1 (6 bases). Trimming stripped 5 bases from V and 0 bases from J, with 17 bases between. This CDR3 is 17 amino acids long. Looked up from germline, CDR1 is MDHEN and CDR2 is SYDVKM.